This TCR beta chain was recovered during a study of blood T cell repertoires in COVID-19. TCRdb's table, derived via immunoSEQ multiplex PCR, lists solely in-frame clones and lacks some. This table has tens of thousands of clones, roughly four fifths appearing once. Germline CDR1 SQVTM, CDR2 ANQGSEA. The CDR3 contains 13 residues when both ends are counted. About this clone itself: It is unclear where the CDR3 begins or ends on the DNA, so no DNA is shown, and the CDR3 is as TCRdb lists it.

The TCR originated in a man aged 45-60 years with acute or convalescent COVID-19. The chain has TRBV29-1 and TRBJ1-6. Input material: peripheral blood. CDR3: CSVRFGDGSPLHF.